These T cell receptor beta chains were read from a single sample in a study of shared clonotypes between healthy human individuals. TCRdb's copy holds only in-frame clones and misses some; the assay was immunoSEQ multiplex PCR. This table holds 600,000 to 750,000 clones, less than 95% found once. The material sequenced was memory CD8+ T cells from PBMCs. The receptors come from a man between 18 and 35 years old in good health. Some clones in this sample may be carry-over from other donors' samples. Both conserved end residues are part of each CDR3. The order of the fields is J gene, V gene, D gene, clone size, CDR3 length, CDR3 DNA, CDR3 protein. A D gene is named only where the DNA matches it firmly. Rows may omit the clone size; those that give it use once, few, many or a size class.

J gene: TRBJ2-7; V gene: TRBV7-9; D gene: -; clone size: -; CDR3 length: 11; CDR3 DNA: TGTGCCAGCAGCTCCCCACGGGAGCAGTACTTC; CDR3 protein: CASSSPREQYF
J gene: TRBJ1-3; V gene: TRBV9; D gene: -; clone size: -; CDR3 length: 13; CDR3 DNA: TGTGCCAGCAGCGGACTTCAGGGAAACACCATATATTTT; CDR3 protein: CASSGLQGNTIYF
J gene: TRBJ2-7; V gene: TRBV27; D gene: TRBD1; clone size: -; CDR3 length: 13; CDR3 DNA: TGTGCCAGCAGTGGACAGGGGGTCTACGAGCAGTACTTC; CDR3 protein: CASSGQGVYEQYF
J gene: TRBJ2-1; V gene: TRBV11-2; D gene: -; clone size: -; CDR3 length: 15; CDR3 DNA: TGTGCCAGCAGCCGGGGGCCCTATGGTGTCCGCGAGCAGTTCTTC; CDR3 protein: CASSRGPYGVREQFF
J gene: TRBJ1-5; V gene: TRBV15; D gene: TRBD1; clone size: -; CDR3 length: 15; CDR3 DNA: TGTGCCACCAGGCCCGGGACAGGGGGAAATCAGCCCCAGCATTTT; CDR3 protein: CATRPGTGGNQPQHF
J gene: TRBJ2-7; V gene: TRBV7-9; D gene: TRBD2; clone size: -; CDR3 length: 15; CDR3 DNA: TGTGCCAGCAGCCGGGCTGGGACTAGCAGCTACGAGCAGTACTTC; CDR3 protein: CASSRAGTSSYEQYF
J gene: TRBJ2-7; V gene: TRBV5-1; D gene: -; clone size: -; CDR3 length: 17; CDR3 DNA: TGCGCCAGCAGCTTGAAAGGCGGCGTCAGTCGCTCCTACGAGCAGTACTTC; CDR3 protein: CASSLKGGVSRSYEQYF
J gene: TRBJ1-6; V gene: TRBV5-1; D gene: -; clone size: -; CDR3 length: 15; CDR3 DNA: TGCGCCAGCAGCGACGGTAGCTCCTATAATTCACCCCTCCACTTT; CDR3 protein: CASSDGSSYNSPLHF
J gene: TRBJ2-5; V gene: TRBV5-1; D gene: -; clone size: -; CDR3 length: 12; CDR3 DNA: TGCGCCAGCAGCTTGTTTAGGGAGACCCAGTACTTC; CDR3 protein: CASSLFRETQYF
J gene: TRBJ2-1; V gene: TRBV18; D gene: -; clone size: -; CDR3 length: 14; CDR3 DNA: TGTGCCAGCTCACCATGGCGGGACTACAATGAGCAGTTCTTC; CDR3 protein: CASSPWRDYNEQFF
J gene: TRBJ2-7; V gene: TRBV28; D gene: TRBD1; clone size: -; CDR3 length: 18; CDR3 DNA: TGTGCCAGCAGTTTTCCGGACAGGGGAGAATCCTCCTCCTACGAGCAGTACTTC; CDR3 protein: CASSFPDRGESSSYEQYF
J gene: TRBJ2-2; V gene: TRBV6-1; D gene: TRBD2; clone size: -; CDR3 length: 15; CDR3 DNA: TGTGCCAGCACTCGGCGGGAGAGTCGGTCCGGGGAGCTGTTTTTT; CDR3 protein: CASTRRESRSGELFF
J gene: TRBJ2-1; V gene: TRBV23-1; D gene: -; clone size: few; CDR3 length: 16; CDR3 DNA: TGCGCCAGCAGTCAATCGGGGTGGGTAGGGGACAATGAGCAGTTCTTC; CDR3 protein: CASSQSGWVGDNEQFF
J gene: TRBJ2-2; V gene: TRBV4-1; D gene: TRBD1; clone size: -; CDR3 length: 15; CDR3 DNA: TGCGCCAGCAGTCGGGACAGGATCTACACCGGGGAGCTGTTTTTT; CDR3 protein: CASSRDRIYTGELFF
J gene: TRBJ2-1; V gene: TRBV5-1; D gene: -; clone size: once; CDR3 length: 22; CDR3 DNA: TGCGCCAGCAGCTTGGCCGGAGACGCAGCTAGCCCGGAACAAATATCCTACAATGAGCAGTTCTTC; CDR3 protein: CASSLAGDAASPEQISYNEQFF
J gene: TRBJ1-2; V gene: TRBV11-2; D gene: -; clone size: -; CDR3 length: 13; CDR3 DNA: TGTGCCAGCAGCCGAGACCGGGGGGATGGCTACACCTTC; CDR3 protein: CASSRDRGDGYTF
J gene: TRBJ2-7; V gene: TRBV23-1; D gene: -; clone size: once; CDR3 length: 16; CDR3 DNA: TGCGCCAGGGACCCTCCTGGGGGATTTCTCTCCTACGAGCAGTACTTC; CDR3 protein: CARDPPGGFLSYEQYF
J gene: TRBJ2-7; V gene: TRBV7-9; D gene: TRBD1; clone size: once; CDR3 length: 14; CDR3 DNA: TGTGCCAGCAGCTTGAGACAGGGCCTCTACGAGCAGTACTTC; CDR3 protein: CASSLRQGLYEQYF
J gene: TRBJ2-7; V gene: TRBV29-1; D gene: -; clone size: -; CDR3 length: 14; CDR3 DNA: TGCAGCGTTGAAACTCGGGCAGTTTCCTACGAGCAGTACTTC; CDR3 protein: CSVETRAVSYEQYF
J gene: TRBJ2-1; V gene: TRBV27; D gene: TRBD1; clone size: -; CDR3 length: 17; CDR3 DNA: TGTGCCAGCACCTGGGGCCCCGGGACAGGGATGAGGAATGAGCAGTTCTTC; CDR3 protein: CASTWGPGTGMRNEQFF
J gene: TRBJ2-7; V gene: TRBV27; D gene: -; clone size: -; CDR3 length: 13; CDR3 DNA: TGTGCCAGCAGTTTTCGGGAGAGCTACGAGCAGTACTTC; CDR3 protein: CASSFRESYEQYF
J gene: TRBJ2-7; V gene: TRBV6-6; D gene: TRBD2; clone size: -; CDR3 length: 15; CDR3 DNA: TGTGCCAGCAGTTCCGTACTAGCGACCTCCTACGAGCAGTACTTC; CDR3 protein: CASSSVLATSYEQYF
J gene: TRBJ2-3; V gene: TRBV27; D gene: TRBD2; clone size: -; CDR3 length: 16; CDR3 DNA: TGTGCCAGCAGGCCGGGAGCGGGGTCCTACACAGATACGCAGTATTTT; CDR3 protein: CASRPGAGSYTDTQYF
J gene: TRBJ2-7; V gene: TRBV5-8; D gene: -; clone size: -; CDR3 length: 14; CDR3 DNA: TGTGCCAGCAGCTTGTTGACCCCGGGATACGAGCAGTACTTC; CDR3 protein: CASSLLTPGYEQYF
J gene: TRBJ1-1; V gene: TRBV27; D gene: -; clone size: -; CDR3 length: 14; CDR3 DNA: TGTGCCAGCAGTTCTCTTGACGCCGCCGCTGAAGCTTTCTTT; CDR3 protein: CASSSLDAAAEAFF
J gene: TRBJ2-7; V gene: TRBV5-5; D gene: TRBD1; clone size: -; CDR3 length: 15; CDR3 DNA: TGTGCCAGCAGCCAGATGTACGACAGGGGAGGCGAGCAGTACTTC; CDR3 protein: CASSQMYDRGGEQYF
J gene: TRBJ2-7; V gene: TRBV29-1; D gene: -; clone size: -; CDR3 length: 14; CDR3 DNA: TGCAGCGTTGCGCACGACAGGCTACCCTACGAGCAGTACTTC; CDR3 protein: CSVAHDRLPYEQYF
J gene: TRBJ2-7; V gene: TRBV19; D gene: TRBD1; clone size: -; CDR3 length: 14; CDR3 DNA: TGTGCCAGCGATACCGGGACAGGCTCCTACGAGCAGTACTTC; CDR3 protein: CASDTGTGSYEQYF